This T cell receptor beta chain stems from a study of T cell changes during pregnancy in multiple sclerosis. Measured with immunoSEQ multiplex PCR; TCRdb has only the in-frame clones, and not every one. The table lists around 100,000 clones, around 93% of them singletons, with approximately 2% in the top ten. Germline CDR1 and CDR2: SEHNR and FQNEAQ (reference sequence). The CDR3 totals 15 residues. Deletions cut 3 bases from V and 4 bases from J, with 15 bases between. This clone was found once. The V and J genes are TRBV7-9 and TRBJ2-5, with D perhaps TRBD2 (6 bases). The sample consisted of peripheral blood, taken after pregnancy. The TCR comes from a female donor with multiple sclerosis, enrolled in a pregnancy study. The CDR3 bases are TGTGCCAGCAGCTTCCAACAGCGGAGGGGAGAGACCCAGTACTTC. This translates into CASSFQQRRGETQYF.